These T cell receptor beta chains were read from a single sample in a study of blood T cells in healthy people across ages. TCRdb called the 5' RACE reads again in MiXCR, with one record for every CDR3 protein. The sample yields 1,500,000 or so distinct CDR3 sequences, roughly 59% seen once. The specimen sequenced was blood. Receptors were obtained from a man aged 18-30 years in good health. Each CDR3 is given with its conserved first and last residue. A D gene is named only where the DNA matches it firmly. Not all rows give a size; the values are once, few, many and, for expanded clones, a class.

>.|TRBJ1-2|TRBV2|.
CASKTLAGTNYGYTF
TGTGCCAGCAAGACACTAGCAGGAACTAACTATGGCTACACCTTC
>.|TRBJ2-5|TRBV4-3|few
CASSQAGSFQETQYF
TGCGCCAGCAGCCAAGCCGGGTCGTTCCAAGAGACCCAGTACTTC
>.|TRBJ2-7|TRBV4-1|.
CASSQEVSGSEQYF
TGCGCCAGCAGCCAAGAGGTGTCGGGGAGCGAGCAGTACTTC
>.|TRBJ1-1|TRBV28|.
CASSLRGMFDTEAFF
TGTGCCAGCAGTTTACGAGGGATGTTTGACACTGAAGCTTTCTTT
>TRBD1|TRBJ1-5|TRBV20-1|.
CSARHRDRGDQPQHF
TGCAGTGCTAGACACCGGGACAGGGGAGACCAGCCCCAGCATTTT
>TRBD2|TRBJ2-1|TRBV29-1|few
CSVEAGLGDEQFF
TGCAGCGTTGAAGCCGGACTAGGAGATGAGCAGTTCTTC
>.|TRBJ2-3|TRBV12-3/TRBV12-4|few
CASSTLMGRDTQYF
TGTGCCAGCAGCACACTCATGGGACGAGATACGCAGTATTTT
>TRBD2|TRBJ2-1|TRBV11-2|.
CASSLDWITRRAGRGDEQFF
TGTGCCAGCAGCTTAGATTGGATTACCCGACGAGCGGGACGTGGGGATGAGCAGTTCTTC
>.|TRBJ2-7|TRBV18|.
CASSPPHRGTTDEQYF
TGTGCCAGCTCACCACCGCATCGGGGCACGACCGACGAGCAGTACTTC
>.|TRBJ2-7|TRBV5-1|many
CASSSRWGRTYEQYF
TGCGCCAGCAGCTCCCGGTGGGGGCGGACCTACGAGCAGTACTTC
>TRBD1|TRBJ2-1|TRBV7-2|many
CASSQGQGWHEQFF
TGTGCCAGCAGCCAAGGACAGGGATGGCATGAGCAGTTCTTC
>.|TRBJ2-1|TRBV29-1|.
CSVRGRVHYNEQFF
TGCAGCGTCCGAGGCCGGGTCCATTACAATGAGCAGTTCTTC
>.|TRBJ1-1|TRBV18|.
CASSPSGPQTEAFF
TGTGCCAGCTCACCATCCGGACCGCAGACTGAAGCTTTCTTT
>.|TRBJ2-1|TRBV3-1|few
CASSQRAGYNEQFF
TGTGCCAGCAGCCAGCGGGCCGGGTACAATGAGCAGTTCTTC
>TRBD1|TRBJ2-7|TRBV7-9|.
CASSPRDSAYEQYF
TGTGCCAGCAGCCCTCGGGACAGCGCGTACGAGCAGTACTTC
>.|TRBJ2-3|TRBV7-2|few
CASSLGVASSDTQYF
TGTGCCAGCAGCTTAGGAGTAGCCTCGTCGGATACGCAGTATTTT
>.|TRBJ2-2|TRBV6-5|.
CASSYSYPTGELFF
TGTGCCAGCAGTTACTCGTACCCCACCGGGGAGCTGTTTTTT
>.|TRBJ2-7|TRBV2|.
CASSEEDASYEQYF
TGTGCCAGCAGTGAGGAGGACGCCTCCTACGAGCAGTACTTC
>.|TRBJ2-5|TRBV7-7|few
CASSFGIQETQYF
TGTGCCAGCAGCTTTGGCATTCAAGAGACCCAGTACTTC
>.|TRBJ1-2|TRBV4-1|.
CASSQLLQGTNYGYTF
TGCGCCAGCAGCCAACTACTCCAGGGAACCAACTATGGCTACACCTTC
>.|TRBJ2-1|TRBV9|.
CASSAGKTGSSYNEQFF
TGTGCCAGCAGCGCGGGAAAAACTGGGAGCTCCTACAATGAGCAGTTCTTC
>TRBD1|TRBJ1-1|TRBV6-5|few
CASSFGQDLEAFF
TGTGCCAGCAGTTTTGGACAGGACCTCGAAGCTTTCTTT
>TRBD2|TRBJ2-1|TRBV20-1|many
CSATSGTSGDSLYNEQFF
TGCAGTGCTACCTCCGGGACTAGCGGGGATTCGCTCTACAATGAGCAGTTCTTC
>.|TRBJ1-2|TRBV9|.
CASSATDSTDGYTF
TGTGCCAGCAGCGCCACGGACAGTACCGACGGCTACACCTTC
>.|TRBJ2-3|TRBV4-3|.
CASSYSRYGTLPDTQYF
TGCGCCAGCAGCTACAGTCGTTATGGGACACTACCAGATACGCAGTATTTT
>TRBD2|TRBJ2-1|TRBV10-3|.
CAIQRGTSSYNEQFF
TGTGCCATTCAGAGGGGGACTAGCAGCTACAATGAGCAGTTCTTC
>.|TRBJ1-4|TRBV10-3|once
CAISESTLGIPITNEKLFF
TGTGCCATCAGTGAGTCGACTCTTGGGATACCAATAACTAATGAAAAACTGTTTTTT
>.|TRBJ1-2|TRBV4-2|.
CASSQAETYGYTF
TGTGCCAGCAGCCAAGCTGAAACGTATGGCTACACCTTC
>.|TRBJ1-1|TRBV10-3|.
CAIRKTTGNTEAFF
TGTGCCATCAGAAAGACCACAGGGAACACTGAAGCTTTCTTT
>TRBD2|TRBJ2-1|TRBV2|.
CASSLAATWEQFF
TGTGCCAGCAGTCTAGCGGCGACGTGGGAGCAGTTCTTC
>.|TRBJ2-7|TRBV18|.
CASSPPGRGASYEQYF
TGTGCCAGCTCACCACCGGGACGGGGCGCCTCCTACGAGCAGTACTTC
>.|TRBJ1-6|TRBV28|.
CASSPLRSSYNSPLHF
TGTGCCAGCAGTCCTCTCAGGAGCTCCTATAATTCACCCCTCCACTTT
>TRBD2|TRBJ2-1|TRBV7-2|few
CASSSGGAPEQFF
TGTGCCAGCAGCAGCGGGGGGGCCCCGGAGCAGTTCTTC
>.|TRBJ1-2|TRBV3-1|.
CASSQEEIPNYGYTF
TGTGCCAGCAGCCAAGAAGAGATTCCTAACTATGGCTACACCTTC
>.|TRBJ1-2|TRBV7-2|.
CASSYRARSGYTF
TGTGCCAGCAGCTACAGGGCTCGAAGTGGCTACACCTTC
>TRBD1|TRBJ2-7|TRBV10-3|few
CAIRRGQGNEQYF
TGTGCCATCAGGAGGGGACAGGGTAACGAGCAGTACTTC
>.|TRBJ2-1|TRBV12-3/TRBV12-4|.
CASRATGVGQFF
TGTGCCAGCAGGGCGACTGGGGTCGGGCAGTTCTTC
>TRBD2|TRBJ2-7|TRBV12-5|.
CASGLAYGGEASYEQYF
TGTGCTAGTGGTTTGGCCTATGGGGGGGAGGCCTCCTACGAGCAGTACTTC
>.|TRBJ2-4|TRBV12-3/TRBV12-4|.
CASSVAGRNIQYF
TGTGCCAGCAGTGTGGCGGGGAGAAACATTCAGTACTTC
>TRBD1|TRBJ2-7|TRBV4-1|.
CASSQTGTVAYEQYF
TGCGCCAGCAGCCAAACCGGGACAGTCGCCTACGAGCAGTACTTC